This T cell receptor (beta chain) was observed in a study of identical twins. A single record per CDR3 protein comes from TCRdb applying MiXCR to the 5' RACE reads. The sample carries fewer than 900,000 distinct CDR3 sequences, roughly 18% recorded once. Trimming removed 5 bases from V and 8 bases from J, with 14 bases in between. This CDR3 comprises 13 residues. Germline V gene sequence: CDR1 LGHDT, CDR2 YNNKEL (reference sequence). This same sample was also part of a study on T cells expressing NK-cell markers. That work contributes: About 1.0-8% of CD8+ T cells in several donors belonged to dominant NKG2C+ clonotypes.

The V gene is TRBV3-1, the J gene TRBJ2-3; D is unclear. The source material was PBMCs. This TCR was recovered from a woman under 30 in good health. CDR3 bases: TGTGCCAGCAGCTCAAACAGCCCGGGTACGCAGTATTTT. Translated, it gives CASSSNSPGTQYF.